This TCR beta chain originates from a study of blood T cell repertoires in COVID-19 (dated by TCRdb to 2018 to 2020). About the study as a whole: Collaborator samples came from the United States, Italy and Spain and covered acute and convalescent phases of COVID-19. The material from the prospective study consisted of cDNA or gDNA derived from T cells, B-cell-depleted T cells, or PBMCs. Deeply sampled blood TCRbeta repertoires from subjects exposed to, actively infected with, or recovered from COVID-19 were included in the dataset. A freely available public database, intended as a resource for researchers studying the immune response to SARS-CoV-2, is where the repertoires were released. The samples were drawn from the first 160 participants of the ongoing ImmuneRACE study and from 950 to 1,500 subjects provided by 6 global collaborators. A de-identified subject ID, COVID-19 status, age in years and sex were almost always included in the sample metadata. Where available, HLA class I and class II types were obtained from metadata supplied by the sample provider rather than from assay-based typing.

Collaborating institutions collected whole blood in K2EDTA tubes following their own protocols. Collaborator samples were shipped for TCRbeta analysis as frozen whole blood, isolated PBMCs, or DNA extracted from either sample type. Here is what the overall study found, with its caveats: The amount of clinical and demographic metadata varied by source and participant and was provided uncurated.

The immunoSEQ Assay, a bias-controlled multiplex PCR, was used to amplify TCRbeta CDR3 regions from genomic DNA. In the original analysis: Within the assay, amplification of reference gene primers was used to estimate how many nucleated cells each sample contained. To quantify the absolute abundance of each unique TCRbeta CDR3 rearrangement, sequence reads were collapsed and filtered. For each sample, productive Simpson clonality was calculated as the square root of Simpson's diversity index over productive rearrangements. Sourced from immuneACCESS, this table was stored by TCRdb with only in-frame sequences that have V and J called. A share of the clones is absent; for the studies checked, an unresolved V gene accounts for under half, and the remainder has no known explanation. From that table come the V and J calls and clone size; the DNA was used to work out D and trimming. The table for this sample lists about 140,000 clones; more than 75% of them were counted only once. Clones ranked in the top ten supply around 2.5% of the sample.

This clone has only one observation. Its antigen specificity is not known. Base-call qualities are not available, and no considerably larger clone is one nucleotide away. Clipping removes 3 bases from V and 1 base from J, with 5 as the unmatched junction base count. Measured from the cysteine to the phenylalanine, the CDR3 is 15 residues long. CDR3 DNA only is kept here, 45 bases in frame from base 1. CDR1 and CDR2, looked up from the germline V gene, are SGDLS and YYNGEE. The receptor's source is a human donor with acute or convalescent COVID-19. The donor label of this sample is uncertain. The sequencing sample was made of peripheral blood. The receptor chain draws on TRBV9 and TRBJ2-5, with 8 bases aligning to TRBD1. The nucleotide sequence is given as TGTGCCAGCAGCGGGGGGACAGGACTCCAAGAGACCCAGTACTTC. Its protein is CASSGGTGLQETQYF.